The entry below describes one T cell receptor (beta chain). The sample belongs to a study of blood T cell repertoires in COVID-19. Study-wide background: Some COVID-19 samples were acute and others convalescent; all came from the United States, Italy and Spain. PBMCs, B-cell-depleted T cells, or T cells were the source of the cDNA or gDNA that made up the material.

In the original analysis: Amplification with reference gene primers provided the estimates of nucleated cell counts. The assay was immunoSEQ multiplex PCR, and TCRdb's table has in-frame clones only and misses some. V and J calls and clone size are copied from that table; D and trimming were computed from the DNA. In the table there are 120,000 to 150,000 clones, 88% of which are singletons. The receptor was derived from a human donor in a cohort sampled during active COVID-19. Input material: peripheral blood.

The CDR3 bases are TGTGCCAGCACCCTACGATATCGGGGCACAGGGAAGACCAGTTCCTCTGGAAACACCATATATTTT. Translating it yields CASTLRYRGTGKTSSSGNTIYF. The J gene is TRBJ1-3, the V gene TRBV9; tentatively, D is TRBD1 (6 bases). The germline V and J ends were trimmed by 6 bases and 0 bases, with 34 bases remaining between them. This CDR3 region has 22 residues. From germline, CDR1 is SGDLS and CDR2 YYNGEE.